Listed below are T cell receptor beta chains from one sample, sequenced in a study of blood T cell repertoires in COVID-19. Sequencing was performed with immunoSEQ multiplex PCR; in TCRdb, only in-frame clones are kept and a portion is missing. The table records over 150,000 clones, roughly 85% of them present only once. The sequencing sample was made of peripheral blood. All receptors derive from a man in his forties with acute or convalescent COVID-19. CDR3s include the opening cysteine and the closing phenylalanine or tryptophan. D genes are given only for firm matches. Expanded clones get a size class; other rows say once, few or many, or leave the size out.

D gene	V gene	clone size	J gene	CDR3 length	CDR3 protein	CDR3 DNA
TRBD2	TRBV7-9	.	TRBJ2-5	18	CASSPPSGTSGPQETQYF	TGTGCCAGCAGCCCCCCCTCCGGGACTAGCGGTCCCCAAGAGACCCAGTACTTC
.	TRBV28	.	TRBJ2-1	14	CASSSVASRNEQFF	TGTGCCAGCAGTTCCGTAGCGTCTCGTAATGAGCAGTTCTTC
TRBD2	TRBV6-6	.	TRBJ2-7	16	CASSYSGLADPYEQYF	TGTGCCAGCAGTTACTCTGGACTAGCGGATCCCTACGAGCAGTACTTC
.	TRBV5-1	.	TRBJ1-2	12	CASSYDSYGYTF	TGCGCCAGCAGTTACGACTCCTATGGCTACACCTTC
TRBD1	TRBV7-9	.	TRBJ1-2	13	CASSPQGANGYTF	TGTGCCAGCAGCCCACAGGGGGCTAATGGCTACACCTTC
.	TRBV19	.	TRBJ1-5	14	CASSTQDSRQPQHF	TGTGCCAGTAGTACCCAGGACAGTCGTCAGCCCCAGCATTTT
.	TRBV6-5	.	TRBJ1-5	14	CASLPGEGGQPQHF	TGTGCCAGTCTACCAGGGGAAGGCGGTCAGCCCCAGCATTTT
TRBD1	TRBV28	.	TRBJ2-7	14	CATSGGQGAREQYF	TGTGCCACCTCGGGGGGACAGGGGGCTCGCGAGCAGTACTTC
.	TRBV27	.	TRBJ1-2	16	CASSLRGGGSLRGYTF	TGTGCCAGCAGTTTAAGGGGTGGGGGCTCGCTTCGTGGCTACACCTTC
TRBD2	TRBV4-3	.	TRBJ2-7	15	CASSRGLAGSYEQYF	TGCGCCAGCAGCCGAGGACTAGCGGGCTCCTACGAGCAGTACTTC
.	TRBV9	.	TRBJ2-2	12	CASGGFTGELFF	TGTGCCAGCGGGGGGTTCACCGGGGAGCTGTTTTTT
.	TRBV27	.	TRBJ1-2	14	CASSPSGGAPVYTF	TGTGCCAGCAGCCCAAGTGGGGGGGCCCCCGTCTACACCTTC
.	TRBV7-2	.	TRBJ2-1	15	CASSLQGKRYNEQFF	TGTGCCAGCAGCTTACAGGGAAAACGGTACAATGAGCAGTTCTTC
TRBD1	TRBV27	.	TRBJ1-4	15	CASSPATGNYEKLFF	TGTGCCAGCAGTCCTGCGACAGGGAATTACGAAAAACTGTTTTTT
.	TRBV3-1/TRBV3-2	once	TRBJ2-2	16	CASSQGLGLNTGELFF	TGTGCCAGCAGCCAAGGCCTCGGACTAAACACCGGGGAGCTGTTTTTT
.	TRBV28	.	TRBJ1-2	16	CASSLPGHATSYGYTF	TGTGCCAGCAGCCTCCCGGGACACGCTACCAGTTATGGCTACACCTTC
.	TRBV2	once	TRBJ2-3	13	CASSEGPTDTQYF	TGTGCCAGCAGTGAAGGTCCTACAGATACGCAGTATTTT
TRBD1	TRBV4-2	.	TRBJ1-6	16	CASSVSRTGVNSPLHF	TGTGCCAGCAGCGTAAGCCGGACAGGGGTGAATTCACCCCTCCACTTT
.	TRBV7-2	.	TRBJ1-1	13	CASSLVRGGEAFF	TGTGCCAGCAGCTTAGTACGGGGAGGTGAAGCTTTCTTT
TRBD1	TRBV2	.	TRBJ2-2	13	CASGTGLTGELFF	TGTGCCAGCGGGACAGGGTTGACCGGGGAGCTGTTTTTT
.	TRBV6-5	.	TRBJ1-4	13	CASTVGRGEKLFF	TGTGCCAGCACTGTTGGGAGGGGTGAAAAACTGTTTTTT
.	TRBV10-3	few	TRBJ2-2	13	CAISITNTGELFF	TGTGCCATCAGTATCACGAACACCGGGGAGCTGTTTTTT
.	TRBV7-8	.	TRBJ1-5	16	CASSPVGRDSNQPQHF	TGTGCCAGCAGCCCAGTCGGCAGGGATAGCAATCAGCCCCAGCATTTT
.	TRBV19	.	TRBJ1-2	12	CASSPTGYGYTF	TGTGCCAGTAGCCCGACAGGCTATGGCTACACCTTC
.	TRBV2	.	TRBJ1-1	14	CASSEGPKGAEAFF	TGTGCCAGCAGTGAGGGCCCCAAAGGGGCTGAAGCTTTCTTT
.	TRBV10-3	.	TRBJ1-5	14	CAISRDTSNQPQHF	TGTGCCATCAGTCGGGACACTAGCAATCAGCCCCAGCATTTT
TRBD1	TRBV6-6	.	TRBJ1-4	16	CASSSGQGTTNEKLFF	TGTGCCAGCAGTTCCGGACAGGGAACAACTAATGAAAAACTGTTTTTT
.	TRBV6-5	.	TRBJ2-5	11	CASSSRETQYF	TGTGCCAGCAGTTCACGGGAGACCCAGTACTTC
.	TRBV3-1/TRBV3-2	.	TRBJ1-5	15	CASSQERGPNQPQHF	TGTGCCAGCAGCCAAGAAAGGGGCCCGAATCAGCCCCAGCATTTT
TRBD2	TRBV6-5	.	TRBJ2-1	14	CASATSGNYNEQFF	TGTGCCAGTGCGACTAGCGGGAATTACAATGAGCAGTTCTTC
.	TRBV19	.	TRBJ1-5	14	CASSRGPVNQPQHF	TGTGCCAGTAGTAGAGGGCCCGTCAATCAGCCCCAGCATTTT
TRBD1	TRBV19	.	TRBJ1-4	14	CASSISRGSEKLFF	TGTGCCAGTAGTATCTCCAGGGGGAGTGAAAAACTGTTTTTT
.	TRBV7-9	few	TRBJ2-1	16	CASSLETFVRAGEQFF	TGTGCCAGCAGCTTAGAAACGTTTGTCAGGGCGGGAGAGCAGTTCTTC
.	TRBV6-5	.	TRBJ1-6	15	CASTQDRQYNSPLHF	TGTGCCAGCACCCAAGACAGACAGTATAATTCACCCCTCCACTTT
TRBD1	TRBV7-2	.	TRBJ2-3	16	CASSLAGQKITDTQYF	TGTGCCAGCAGCTTAGCGGGACAGAAGATCACAGATACGCAGTATTTT
TRBD1	TRBV6-6	.	TRBJ2-7	13	CASSSQGAYEQYF	TGTGCCAGCAGTTCCCAGGGGGCGTACGAGCAGTACTTC
.	TRBV24-1	.	TRBJ1-5	13	CATSGQFNQPQHF	TGTGCCACCAGCGGACAGTTCAATCAGCCCCAGCATTTT
.	TRBV28	.	TRBJ1-2	12	CAIGRGFYGYTF	TGTGCCATCGGGAGGGGATTCTATGGCTACACCTTC
TRBD2	TRBV5-1	once	TRBJ2-2	14	CASSRSGGTGELFF	TGCGCCAGCAGCCGGAGCGGGGGTACCGGGGAGCTGTTTTTT
.	TRBV2	.	TRBJ1-4	14	CAKQGRGTNEKLFF	TGTGCCAAGCAGGGGAGGGGAACTAATGAAAAACTGTTTTTT
.	TRBV19	.	TRBJ1-5	15	CASKDSYYSNQPQHF	TGTGCCAGTAAAGACAGCTACTATAGCAATCAGCCCCAGCATTTT
.	TRBV7-3	.	TRBJ2-1	13	CASSSTDYNEQFF	TGTGCCAGCAGCTCGACAGACTACAATGAGCAGTTCTTC
.	TRBV2	.	TRBJ2-7	14	CASRTTGIVYEQYF	TGTGCCAGCAGGACCACAGGGATAGTCTACGAGCAGTACTTC
.	TRBV7-8	.	TRBJ1-2	12	CASSFSGARYTF	TGTGCCAGCAGCTTCTCAGGGGCGCGCTACACCTTC
TRBD1	TRBV7-9	.	TRBJ2-2	13	CASSLGTGKELFF	TGTGCCAGCAGCTTAGGGACAGGGAAGGAGCTGTTTTTT
.	TRBV2	.	TRBJ1-1	13	CASATVSNTEAFF	TGTGCCAGCGCTACAGTGTCGAACACTGAAGCTTTCTTT
.	TRBV9	.	TRBJ1-3	14	CASSVALDGNTIYF	TGTGCCAGCAGCGTAGCACTTGATGGAAACACCATATATTTT
TRBD1	TRBV4-2	.	TRBJ1-2	16	CASSQEDGQGGRGYTF	TGTGCCAGCAGCCAAGAGGACGGACAGGGGGGCCGTGGCTACACCTTC
TRBD2	TRBV7-2	once	TRBJ2-7	15	CASSRLAGGSYEQYF	TGTGCCAGCAGCAGACTAGCGGGGGGCTCCTACGAGCAGTACTTC
TRBD1	TRBV11-2	once	TRBJ1-6	14	CASSWDRGNSPLHF	TGTGCCAGCAGCTGGGACAGGGGCAATTCACCCCTCCACTTT
TRBD1	TRBV19	.	TRBJ2-3	14	CASSIQQGTDTQYF	TGTGCCAGTAGTATCCAACAGGGGACAGATACGCAGTATTTT
.	TRBV6-5	.	TRBJ1-1	10	CASKAGRAFF	TGTGCCAGTAAGGCAGGGAGGGCTTTCTTT